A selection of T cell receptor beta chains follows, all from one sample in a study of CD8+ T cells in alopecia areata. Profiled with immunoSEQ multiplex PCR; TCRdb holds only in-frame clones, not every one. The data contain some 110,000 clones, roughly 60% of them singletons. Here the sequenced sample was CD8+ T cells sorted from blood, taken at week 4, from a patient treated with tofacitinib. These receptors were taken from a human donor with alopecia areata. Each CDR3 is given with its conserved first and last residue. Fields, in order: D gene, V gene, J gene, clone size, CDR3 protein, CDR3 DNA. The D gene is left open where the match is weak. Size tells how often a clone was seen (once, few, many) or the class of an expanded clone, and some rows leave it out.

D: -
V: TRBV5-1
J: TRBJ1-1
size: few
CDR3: CASSHLEGGGPMNTEAFF
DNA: TGCGCCAGCAGCCACCTTGAAGGGGGAGGCCCCATGAACACTGAAGCTTTCTTT

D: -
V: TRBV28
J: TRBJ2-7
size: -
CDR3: CASSPSGEQYF
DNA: TGTGCCAGCAGTCCCTCGGGAGAGCAGTACTTC

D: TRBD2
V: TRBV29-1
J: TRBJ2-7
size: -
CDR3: CSVEIGGTYEQYF
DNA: TGCAGCGTCGAGATCGGGGGGACCTACGAGCAGTACTTC

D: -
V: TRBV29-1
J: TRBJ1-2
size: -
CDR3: CSIRDTNYGYTF
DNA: TGCAGCATCCGGGATACTAACTATGGCTACACCTTC

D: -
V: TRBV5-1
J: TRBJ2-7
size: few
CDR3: CASTPHGSESQGEQYF
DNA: TGCGCCAGCACCCCACATGGATCTGAGTCTCAAGGGGAGCAGTACTTC

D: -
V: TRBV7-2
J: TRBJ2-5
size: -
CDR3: CASSLVGSAQETQYF
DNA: TGTGCCAGCAGCTTAGTCGGCAGCGCCCAAGAGACCCAGTACTTC

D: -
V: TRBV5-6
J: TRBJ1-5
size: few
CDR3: CASSSTSGRGAQHF
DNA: TGTGCCAGCAGCTCAACGTCCGGGAGGGGGGCCCAGCATTTT

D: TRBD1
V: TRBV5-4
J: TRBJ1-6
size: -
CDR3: CASGDDREPRSPLHF
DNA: TGTGCCAGCGGAGATGACAGGGAACCCAGATCACCCCTCCACTTT

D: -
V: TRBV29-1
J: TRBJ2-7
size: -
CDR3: CSVEAASYEQYF
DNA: TGCAGCGTTGAGGCAGCCTCCTACGAGCAGTACTTC

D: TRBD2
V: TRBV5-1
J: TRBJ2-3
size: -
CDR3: CASSASAGGHTDTQYF
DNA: TGCGCCAGCAGCGCCTCAGCGGGGGGCCACACAGATACGCAGTATTTT